The following is a T cell receptor (beta chain) sequence with its context. The antigen is unknown. This sample also contains other DNA sequences that code for the same CDR3. The record originates from a study of shared clonotypes between healthy human individuals. Study-wide results and caveats: It was the few donors that limited the genetic and exposure-history diversity represented.

The unsorted PBMC replicate PCRs were performed with approximately 0.3 ug DNA, tens of thousands of T cell genomes. Some clones are missing from TCRdb's copy, which holds only in-frame ones; the method was immunoSEQ multiplex PCR. The table lists 450,000 to 500,000 clones, around 73% of them singletons, with around 12% in the top ten. The clonotype was recovered from a woman aged 40 to 50 in good health. Some clones in this sample may be carry-over from other donors' samples. Sequencing input: PBMCs.

The CDR3 nucleotides read TGCGCCAGCAGCCGAGGCGGGTTGGAGACCCAGTACTTC. Its protein product is CASSRGGLETQYF. The chain uses TRBV4-1 and TRBJ2-5, with D possibly being TRBD2 (5 bases). V lost 4 bases to trimming and J lost 5 bases, with 11 bases between them. This CDR3 contains 13 residues. Germline CDR1 MGHRA, CDR2 YSYEKL.